This section outlines one T cell receptor beta chain sequence together with its context. What it binds is not known. This sample was included in a study of cytomegalovirus exposure and HLA in healthy donors. V lost 7 bases and J 4 bases, leaving 17 bases between the germline ends. Germline V gene lookup returns CDR1 MNHNS and CDR2 SASEGT. The CDR3 extends over 15 amino acids. General study findings and limits: Researchers counted 150 to 200 TCR beta chains as cytomegalovirus-associated. In a later analysis, TCR association rates varied by HLA locus: DRB1 most, HLA-C fewest.

Amplification used 60 Vbeta primers and 13 Jbeta primers. The protocol was immunoSEQ multiplex PCR, while the TCRdb copy is restricted to in-frame clones and leaves out a portion. The sample includes approximately 89,000 clones, approximately 80% of them seen just once. Sequenced: PBMCs. The chain uses TRBV6-1 and TRBJ1-3, with D perhaps TRBD1 (5 bases). This TCR derives from a man younger than 40 in good health and CMV-seronegative. CDR3 loop: CASTPHQGGGNTIYF. DNA for the CDR3: TGTGCCAGCACCCCCCATCAGGGCGGAGGAAACACCATATATTTT.